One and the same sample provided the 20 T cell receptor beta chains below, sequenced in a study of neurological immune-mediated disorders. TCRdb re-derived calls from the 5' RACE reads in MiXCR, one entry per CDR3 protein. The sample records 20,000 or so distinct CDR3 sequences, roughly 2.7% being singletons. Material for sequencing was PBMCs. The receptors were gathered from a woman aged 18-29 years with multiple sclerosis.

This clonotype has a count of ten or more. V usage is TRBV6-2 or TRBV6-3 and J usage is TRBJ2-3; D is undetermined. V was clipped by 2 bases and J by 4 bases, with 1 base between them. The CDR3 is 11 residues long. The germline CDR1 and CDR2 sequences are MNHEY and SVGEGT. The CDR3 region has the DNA TGTGCCAGCAGTTACCCAGATACGCAGTATTTT. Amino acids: CASSYPDTQYF.

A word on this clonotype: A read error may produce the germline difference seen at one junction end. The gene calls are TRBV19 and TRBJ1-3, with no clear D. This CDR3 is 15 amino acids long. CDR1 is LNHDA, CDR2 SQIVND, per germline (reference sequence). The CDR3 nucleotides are TGTGTCAGTAGTCAGGAAATGGGCTCTGGAAACACCATATATTTT. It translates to CVSSQEMGSGNTIYF.

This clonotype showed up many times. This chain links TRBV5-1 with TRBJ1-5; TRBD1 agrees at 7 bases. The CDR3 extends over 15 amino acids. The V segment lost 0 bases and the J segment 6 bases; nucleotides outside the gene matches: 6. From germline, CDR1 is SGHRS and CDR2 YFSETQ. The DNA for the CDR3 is TGCGCCAGCAGCTTGGGACAGGGTGTGGGTCAGCCCCAGCATTTT. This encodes CASSLGQGVGQPQHF.

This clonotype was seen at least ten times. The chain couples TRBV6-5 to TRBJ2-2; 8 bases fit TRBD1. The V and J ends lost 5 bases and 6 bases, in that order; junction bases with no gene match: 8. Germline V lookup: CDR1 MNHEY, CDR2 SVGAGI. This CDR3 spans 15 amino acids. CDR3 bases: TGTGCCAGCAGTCCCGGACAGGGTTGGGCCGGGGAGCTGTTTTTT. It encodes CASSPGQGWAGELFF.

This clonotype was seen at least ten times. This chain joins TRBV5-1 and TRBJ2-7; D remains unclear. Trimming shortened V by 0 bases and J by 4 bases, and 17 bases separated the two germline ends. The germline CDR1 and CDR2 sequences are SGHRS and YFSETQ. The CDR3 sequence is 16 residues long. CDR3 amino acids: CASSLGTARNLYEQYF. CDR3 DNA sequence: TGCGCCAGCAGCTTGGGTACGGCCAGAAATTTATACGAGCAGTACTTC. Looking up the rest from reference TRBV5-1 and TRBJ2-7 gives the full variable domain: KAGVTQTPRYLIKTRGQQVTLSCSPISGHRSVSWYQQTPGQGLQFLFEYFSETQRNKGNFPGRFSGRQFSNSRSEMNVSTLELGDSALYLCASSLGTARNLYEQYFGPGTRLTVT.

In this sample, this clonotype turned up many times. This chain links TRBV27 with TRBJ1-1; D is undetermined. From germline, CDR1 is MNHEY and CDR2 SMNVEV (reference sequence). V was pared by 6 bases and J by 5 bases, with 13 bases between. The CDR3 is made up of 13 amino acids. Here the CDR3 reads CASSPNGWTEAFF. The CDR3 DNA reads TGTGCCAGCAGCCCAAACGGTTGGACTGAAGCTTTCTTT.

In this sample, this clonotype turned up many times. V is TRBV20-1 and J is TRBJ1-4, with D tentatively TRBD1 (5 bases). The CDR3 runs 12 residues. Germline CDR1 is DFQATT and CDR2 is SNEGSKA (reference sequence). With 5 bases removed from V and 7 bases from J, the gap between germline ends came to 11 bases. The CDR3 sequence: CSALRDSEKLFF. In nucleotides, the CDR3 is TGCAGTGCTCTCAGGGATTCTGAAAAACTGTTTTTT.

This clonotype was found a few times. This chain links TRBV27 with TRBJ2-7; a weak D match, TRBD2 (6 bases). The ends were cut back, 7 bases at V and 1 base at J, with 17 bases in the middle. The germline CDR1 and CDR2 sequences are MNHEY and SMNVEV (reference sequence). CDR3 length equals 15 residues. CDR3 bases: TGTGCCAGCACCCTAGGAGGGGAAAGGTCCTACGAGCAGTACTTC. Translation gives CASTLGGERSYEQYF.

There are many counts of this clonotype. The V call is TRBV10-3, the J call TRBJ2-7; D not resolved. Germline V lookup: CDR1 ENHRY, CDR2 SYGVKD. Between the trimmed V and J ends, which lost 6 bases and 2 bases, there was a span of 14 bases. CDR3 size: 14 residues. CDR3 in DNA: TGTGCCATCAGGGGAACTAAGCACCCCTACGAGCAGTACTTC. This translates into CAIRGTKHPYEQYF.

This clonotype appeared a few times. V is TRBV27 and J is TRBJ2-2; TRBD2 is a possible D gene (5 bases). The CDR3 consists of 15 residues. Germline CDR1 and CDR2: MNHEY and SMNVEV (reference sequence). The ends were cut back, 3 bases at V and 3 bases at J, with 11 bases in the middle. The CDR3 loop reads CASSFSADYTGELFF. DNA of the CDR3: TGTGCCAGCAGTTTTAGCGCGGATTACACCGGGGAGCTGTTTTTT.

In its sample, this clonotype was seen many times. The CDR3 is CSAGIPAEGYTF. Here the CDR3 DNA reads TGCAGTGCTGGGATCCCCGCGGAGGGCTACACCTTC. V is TRBV20-1 and J is TRBJ1-2; no firm D call. The CDR3 extends over 12 amino acids. Between the trimmed V and J ends, which lost 5 bases and 8 bases, there was a span of 15 bases. The germline CDR1 and CDR2 sequences are DFQATT and SNEGSKA (reference sequence).

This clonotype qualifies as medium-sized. The CDR3 region has the DNA TGTGCCAGCAGGATGACAGGGACTAATGAAAAACTGTTTTTT. Protein sequence: CASRMTGTNEKLFF. This chain joins TRBV14 and TRBJ1-4, with 7 bases lining up with TRBD1. V lost 6 bases and J lost 2; bases outside the gene matches: 3. The germline CDR1 and CDR2 sequences are SGHDN and FVKESK. The CDR3 spans 14 residues.

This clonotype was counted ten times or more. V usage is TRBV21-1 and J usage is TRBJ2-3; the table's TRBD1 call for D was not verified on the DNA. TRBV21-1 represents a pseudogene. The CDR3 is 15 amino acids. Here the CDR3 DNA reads TGTGCCAGCTTGTCCTCTTACCCCTGGACAGATACGCAGTATTTT. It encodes CASLSSYPWTDTQYF.

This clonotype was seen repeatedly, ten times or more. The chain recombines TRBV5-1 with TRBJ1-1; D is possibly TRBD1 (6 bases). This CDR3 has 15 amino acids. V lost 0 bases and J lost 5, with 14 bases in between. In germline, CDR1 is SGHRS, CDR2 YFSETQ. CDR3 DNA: TGCGCCAGCAGCTTGGCACAGGGAGGAGGGACTGAAGCTTTCTTT. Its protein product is CASSLAQGGGTEAFF.

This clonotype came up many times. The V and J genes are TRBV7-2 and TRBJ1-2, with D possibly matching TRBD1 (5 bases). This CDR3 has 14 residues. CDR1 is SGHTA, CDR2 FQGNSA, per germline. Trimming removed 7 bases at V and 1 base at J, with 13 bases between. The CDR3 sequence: CASIPRGFNYGYTF. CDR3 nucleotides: TGTGCCAGCATCCCAAGGGGTTTTAACTATGGCTACACCTTC.

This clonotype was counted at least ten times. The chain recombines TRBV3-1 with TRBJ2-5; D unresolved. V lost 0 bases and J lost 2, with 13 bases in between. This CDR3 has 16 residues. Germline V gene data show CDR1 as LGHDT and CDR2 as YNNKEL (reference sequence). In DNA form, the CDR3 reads TGTGCCAGCAGCCAAGATTCGGGTGGAGCACAAGAGACCCAGTACTTC. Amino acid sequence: CASSQDSGGAQETQYF.

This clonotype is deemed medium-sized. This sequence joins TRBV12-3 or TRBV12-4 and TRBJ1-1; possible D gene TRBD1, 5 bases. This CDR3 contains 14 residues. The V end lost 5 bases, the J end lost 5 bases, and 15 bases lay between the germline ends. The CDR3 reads CASSLQGGRTEAFF. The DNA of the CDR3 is TGTGCCAGCAGTCTCCAGGGAGGTAGAACTGAAGCTTTCTTT.

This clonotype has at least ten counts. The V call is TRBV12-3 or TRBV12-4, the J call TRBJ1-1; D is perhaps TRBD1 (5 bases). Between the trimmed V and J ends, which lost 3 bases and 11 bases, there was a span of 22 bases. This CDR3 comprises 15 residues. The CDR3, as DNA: TGTGCCAGCAGTTTGTCCGGGACCTTACCCCTGGGGGCTTTCTTT. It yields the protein CASSLSGTLPLGAFF.

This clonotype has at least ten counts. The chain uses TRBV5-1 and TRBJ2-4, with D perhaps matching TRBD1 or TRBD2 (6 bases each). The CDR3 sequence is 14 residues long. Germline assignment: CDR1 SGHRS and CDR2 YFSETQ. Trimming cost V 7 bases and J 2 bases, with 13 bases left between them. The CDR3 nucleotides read TGCGCCAGCGGTTGGGGGGCATCCAAAAACATTCAGTACTTC. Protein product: CASGWGASKNIQYF.

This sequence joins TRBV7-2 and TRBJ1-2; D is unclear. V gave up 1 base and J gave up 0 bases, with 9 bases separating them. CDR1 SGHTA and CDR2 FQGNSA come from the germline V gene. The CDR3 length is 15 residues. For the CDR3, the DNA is TGTGCCAGCAGCTTAGACACCGCAGCTAACTATGGCTACACCTTC. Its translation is CASSLDTAANYGYTF.